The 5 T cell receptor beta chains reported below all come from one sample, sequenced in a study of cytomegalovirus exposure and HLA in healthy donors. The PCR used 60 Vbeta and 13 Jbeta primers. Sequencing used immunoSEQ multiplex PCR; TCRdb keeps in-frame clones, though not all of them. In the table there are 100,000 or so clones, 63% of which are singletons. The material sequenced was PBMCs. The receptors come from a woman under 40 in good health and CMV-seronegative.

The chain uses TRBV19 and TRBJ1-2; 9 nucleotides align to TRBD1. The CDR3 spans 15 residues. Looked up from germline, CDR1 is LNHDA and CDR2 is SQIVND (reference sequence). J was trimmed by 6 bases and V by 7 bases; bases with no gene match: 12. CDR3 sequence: CASTLTGGGEDGYTF. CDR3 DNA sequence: TGTGCCAGTACTCTGACAGGGGGGGGTGAGGATGGCTACACCTTC.

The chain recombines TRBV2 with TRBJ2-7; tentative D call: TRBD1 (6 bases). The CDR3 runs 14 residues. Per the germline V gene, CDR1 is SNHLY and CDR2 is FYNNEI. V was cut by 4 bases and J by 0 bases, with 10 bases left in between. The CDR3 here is CASSVTGFSYEQYF. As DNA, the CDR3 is TGTGCCAGCAGTGTAACAGGGTTCTCCTACGAGCAGTACTTC.

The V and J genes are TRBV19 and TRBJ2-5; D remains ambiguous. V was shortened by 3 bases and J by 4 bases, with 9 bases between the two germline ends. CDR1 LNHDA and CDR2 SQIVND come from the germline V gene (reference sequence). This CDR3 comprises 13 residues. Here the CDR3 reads CASSIRVGETQYF. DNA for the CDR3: TGTGCCAGTAGTATTCGGGTGGGAGAGACCCAGTACTTC.

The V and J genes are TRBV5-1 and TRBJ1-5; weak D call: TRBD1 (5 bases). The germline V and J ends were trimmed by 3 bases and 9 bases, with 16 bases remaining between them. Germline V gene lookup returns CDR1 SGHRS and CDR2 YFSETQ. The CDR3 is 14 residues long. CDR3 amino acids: CASSSIAGTVPQHF. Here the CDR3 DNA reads TGCGCCAGCAGCTCCATTGCGGGGACGGTGCCCCAGCATTTT.

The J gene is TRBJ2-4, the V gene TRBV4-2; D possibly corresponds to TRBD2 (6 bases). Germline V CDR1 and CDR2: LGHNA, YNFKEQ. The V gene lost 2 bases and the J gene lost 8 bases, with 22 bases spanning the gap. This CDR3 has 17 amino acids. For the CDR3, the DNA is TGTGCCAGCAGCCAACCTGGGGGGTCCGATCAGGCGGACATTCAGTACTTC. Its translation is CASSQPGGSDQADIQYF.